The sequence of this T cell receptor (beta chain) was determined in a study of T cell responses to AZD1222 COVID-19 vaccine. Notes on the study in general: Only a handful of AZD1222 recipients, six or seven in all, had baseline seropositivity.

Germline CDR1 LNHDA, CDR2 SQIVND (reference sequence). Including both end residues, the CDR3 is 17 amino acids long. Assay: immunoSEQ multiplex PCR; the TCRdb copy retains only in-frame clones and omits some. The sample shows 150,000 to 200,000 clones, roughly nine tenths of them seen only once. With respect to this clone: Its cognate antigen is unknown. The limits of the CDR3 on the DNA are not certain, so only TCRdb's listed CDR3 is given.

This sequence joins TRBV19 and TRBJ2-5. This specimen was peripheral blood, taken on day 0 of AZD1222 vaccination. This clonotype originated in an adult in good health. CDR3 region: CASSTSGRRTSPETQYF.